This T cell receptor beta chain was sequenced in a study of cytotoxic CD8 clonotypes in ibrutinib-treated CLL. Germline V gene data show CDR1 as SEHNR and CDR2 as FQNEAQ (reference sequence). The CDR3 contains 16 residues. Losses at the gene ends were 3 bases for V and 3 bases for J; bases not matched to a gene: 7. Data came from immunoSEQ multiplex PCR; TCRdb stores just in-frame clones and leaves some out. The sample yields about 300,000 clones, roughly three quarters seen once. The source of this sequence is a human donor with chronic lymphocytic leukemia. Source: PBMCs, taken at disease progression, from a patient treated with ibrutinib. J is TRBJ1-3 and V is TRBV7-9; 8 bases align to TRBD1. The CDR3 here is CASSLRQGFGGNTIYF. The CDR3 DNA reads TGTGCCAGCAGCTTGCGACAGGGGTTCGGTGGAAACACCATATATTTT.